This passage covers 11 T cell receptor beta chains from one sample sequenced in a study of PD-1 blockade in mismatch repair-deficient tumors. Here immunoSEQ multiplex PCR was the method, and the copy in TCRdb shows in-frame clones only, minus some. The table lists 120,000 or so clones, roughly nine tenths of them singletons, with roughly 14% in the top ten. The sample consisted of peripheral blood, taken 44 weeks after starting pembrolizumab. Every receptor here comes from an adult with mismatch repair-deficient cancer.

The V gene is TRBV28, the J gene TRBJ2-7, with 13 nucleotides matching TRBD2. The V segment lost 8 bases and the J segment 4 bases; nucleotides outside the gene matches: 5. Germline V gene lookup returns CDR1 MDHEN and CDR2 SYDVKM. The CDR3 has 14 residues. CDR3 residues: CASSGTSGIYEQYF. In DNA, the CDR3 is TGTGCCAGCTCCGGGACTAGCGGGATATACGAGCAGTACTTC.

A note on this clone: An end of the junction does not agree with germline; a read error may underlie this. The sample holds other DNA sequences that translate to the same CDR3. CDR3 in amino acids: CASSYSYSDYGYTF. CDR3 coding DNA: TGTGCCAGCAGTTACTCGTACAGCGACTATGGCTACACCTTT. The chain is built from TRBV6-5 and TRBJ1-2; D unclear. The CDR3 runs 14 residues. Germline V gives CDR1 MNHEY, CDR2 SVGAGI.

The rearrangement uses TRBV11-2 and TRBJ2-1, with TRBD2 identical over 8 bases. This CDR3 is built from 16 residues. Germline loops: CDR1 SGHAT, CDR2 FQNNGV. Trimming at V came to 8 bases and at J to 6 bases, leaving 15 bases not matched to a gene. This CDR3 is CASFLSSTSVFNEQFF. CDR3 DNA sequence: TGTGCCAGCTTCCTTAGTTCGACTAGCGTGTTCAATGAGCAGTTCTTC.

This clone came up a few times. This chain joins TRBV19 and TRBJ2-7; 9 bases agree with TRBD1. This CDR3 is built from 13 residues. The ends lost 5 bases at V and 4 bases at J; junction bases unmatched: 3. Germline values: CDR1 LNHDA, CDR2 SQIVND (reference sequence). The chain's CDR3 is CASSLGQGYEQYF. Written as DNA, the CDR3 is TGTGCCAGTAGTCTAGGACAGGGGTACGAGCAGTACTTC.

The chain combines TRBV6-4 with TRBJ2-7; D is perhaps TRBD2 (6 bases). In germline, CDR1 is MRHNA, CDR2 SNTAGT. V lost 4 bases and J 5 bases, leaving 18 bases between the germline ends. The CDR3 loop spans 15 amino acids. CDR3 region: CASSAVGGTLNEQYF. CDR3 sequence (DNA): TGTGCCAGCAGTGCGGTGGGAGGTACCCTCAACGAGCAGTACTTC.

J is TRBJ1-1 and V is TRBV5-6; D is undetermined. The CDR3 sequence is 13 residues long. V lost 3 bases, J lost 3 bases, and 9 bases lay in between. Germline loops: CDR1 SGHDT, CDR2 YYEEEE. The CDR3: CASSWRGYTEAFF. CDR3 in DNA: TGTGCCAGCAGCTGGCGTGGCTACACTGAAGCTTTCTTT.

The rearrangement links TRBV4-3 to TRBJ1-2, with D possibly matching TRBD1 (6 bases). The CDR3 consists of 14 residues. Deletions cut 4 bases from V and 1 base from J, with 10 bases between. Germline CDR1 reads LGHNA; CDR2 reads YSLEER. In DNA, the CDR3 is TGCGCCAGCAGCCCAAGACAGGTTAACTATGGCTACACCTTC. Translated, it gives CASSPRQVNYGYTF.

V gene TRBV28 combines with J gene TRBJ2-5, with D uncertain. The germline gives CDR1 MDHEN, CDR2 SYDVKM. V was cut by 3 bases and J by 4 bases, with 3 bases left in between. The CDR3 sequence is 11 residues long. CDR3 residues: CASSFGETQYF. The CDR3 DNA follows: TGTGCCAGCAGTTTTGGAGAGACCCAGTACTTC.

This clone was seen a few times. The V call is TRBV29-1, the J call TRBJ2-1; 15 nucleotides align to TRBD2. From germline, CDR1 is SQVTM and CDR2 ANQGSEA. This CDR3 spans 15 amino acids. After removal of 7 bases from V and 8 bases from J, the junction contained 9 bases not matched to a gene. The CDR3 DNA follows: TGCAGCGCCTCGCGGACTAGCGGGAGGGGCGATGAGCAGTTCTTC. This gives the protein CSASRTSGRGDEQFF.

The chain couples TRBV28 to TRBJ2-3; 15 bases align to TRBD2. The CDR3 is 16 residues long. CDR1 MDHEN and CDR2 SYDVKM come from the germline V gene. V lost 4 bases, J lost 4 bases, and 3 bases stayed unmatched. As DNA, the CDR3 is TGTGCCAGCAGTTCGGGACTAGCGGGAGGTGCAGATACGCAGTATTTT. This encodes CASSSGLAGGADTQYF.

The genes are TRBV4-1 and TRBJ2-3; D call uncertain. The CDR3 loop spans 16 amino acids. Trimming took 0 bases from V and 1 from J, leaving 11 bases between them. Germline lookup yields CDR1 MGHRA and CDR2 YSYEKL. DNA for the CDR3: TGCGCCAGCAGCCAAGATAGTATCGCGGGCACAGATACGCAGTATTTT. As protein: CASSQDSIAGTDTQYF.